A selection of T cell receptor beta chains follows, all from one sample in a study of technical replicates of blood from four donors. The repertoire was sequenced with immunoSEQ multiplex PCR; TCRdb's copy has only in-frame clones and lacks some. Of 70,000 or so clones listed, 95% to 98% were seen once; the top ten hold less than 0.25%. The source material was T cells isolated from PBMCs. The receptors stem from a human donor in good health. The CDR3 runs from the conserved cysteine through the conserved F or W. The order of the fields is CDR3 protein, CDR3 DNA, V gene, J gene, clone size, D gene. The D gene is left open where the match is weak. Not every row has a clone size; where given, it reads once, few, many or a size class.

CASGEDYGYTF	TGTGCCTCCGGGGAGGACTATGGCTACACCTTC	TRBV5-8	TRBJ1-2	.	.
CAISVGGSTEAFF	TGTGCCATCAGTGTGGGAGGGTCTACTGAAGCTTTCTTT	TRBV10-3	TRBJ1-1	.	.
CASHRGEAFF	TGTGCCAGCCACAGGGGAGAAGCTTTCTTT	TRBV2	TRBJ1-1	.	TRBD1
CASSLGGRGYTF	TGTGCCAGCAGTTTAGGGGGCAGAGGCTACACCTTC	TRBV28	TRBJ1-2	.	.
CASSLSGGDGYTF	TGCGCCAGCAGCTTGAGCGGGGGCGACGGCTACACCTTC	TRBV5-1	TRBJ1-2	.	.
CASSEPVGLAGPYNEQFF	TGCGCCAGCAGTGAGCCGGTCGGGCTAGCGGGTCCCTACAATGAGCAGTTCTTC	TRBV10-2	TRBJ2-1	.	TRBD2
CASNTGTGSTQYF	TGTGCCAGCAACACCGGGACAGGGTCTACGCAGTATTTT	TRBV7-2	TRBJ2-3	once	TRBD1
CASRNTYEQFF	TGTGCCAGCAGGAATACATATGAGCAGTTCTTC	TRBV28	TRBJ2-1	.	.
CASSLRELGEQYF	TGTGCCAGCAGCTTGCGGGAGCTCGGGGAGCAGTACTTC	TRBV7-9	TRBJ2-7	.	TRBD2
CASSSLAGGGETQYF	TGTGCCAGCTCATCGTTAGCGGGAGGAGGGGAGACCCAGTACTTC	TRBV18	TRBJ2-5	.	TRBD2
CASSLESGGAQYF	TGTGCCAGCAGCTTAGAGTCGGGTGGAGCCCAGTACTTC	TRBV7-8	TRBJ2-5	.	.
CASSWGPGDEQFF	TGTGCCAGCAGCTGGGGACCGGGGGATGAGCAGTTCTTC	TRBV7-2	TRBJ2-1	.	.
CAWSPGHRNEKLFF	TGTGCCTGGAGTCCGGGACACCGAAATGAAAAACTGTTTTTT	TRBV30	TRBJ1-4	.	.
CASGTGTLYNEQFF	TGTGCCAGCGGCACAGGGACCCTCTACAATGAGCAGTTCTTC	TRBV9	TRBJ2-1	.	.
CASSIGAAQYEQYF	TGTGCCAGTAGTATAGGGGCAGCTCAGTACGAGCAGTACTTC	TRBV19	TRBJ2-7	.	.
CASSFGLSPQPQHF	TGTGCCAGCAGTTTTGGACTTTCCCCTCAGCCCCAGCATTTT	TRBV7-9	TRBJ1-5	.	.
CASSQRDLYNEQFF	TGTGCCAGCAGTCAGCGGGACCTCTACAATGAGCAGTTCTTC	TRBV27	TRBJ2-1	.	TRBD2
CAWSLAPESGNTIYF	TGTGCCTGGAGTTTAGCGCCGGAATCTGGAAACACCATATATTTT	TRBV30	TRBJ1-3	.	.
CASMGQNYGYTF	TGTGCCAGCATGGGGCAGAACTATGGCTACACCTTC	TRBV6-5	TRBJ1-2	.	.
CASSDSGQGGNQPQHF	TGTGCCAGCAGTGACTCAGGGCAGGGGGGCAATCAGCCCCAGCATTTT	TRBV6-4	TRBJ1-5	.	TRBD1
CASSMRENAYEQYF	TGTGCCAGTAGTATGCGGGAGAACGCCTACGAGCAGTACTTC	TRBV19	TRBJ2-7	.	TRBD2
CASNGGNGYTF	TGTGCCAGCAACGGAGGAAACGGCTACACCTTC	TRBV27	TRBJ1-2	.	.
CASSRGGEDYGYTF	TGTGCCAGCAGCCGGGGGGGGGAGGACTATGGCTACACCTTC	TRBV7-8	TRBJ1-2	.	.
CASTRAGVDGYTF	TGTGCCAGCACCCGAGCGGGGGTGGATGGCTACACCTTC	TRBV27	TRBJ1-2	once	.
CASSQGSLADQETQYF	TGTGCCAGCAGCCAAGGGAGTCTAGCGGACCAAGAGACCCAGTACTTC	TRBV7-9	TRBJ2-5	once	TRBD2
CASSLSGSQTDTQYF	TGTGCCAGCAGCCTGAGCGGGAGCCAGACAGATACGCAGTATTTT	TRBV27	TRBJ2-3	.	TRBD2
CASSEYPGLSNQPQHF	TGTGCCAGCAGCGAATATCCGGGACTATCAAATCAGCCCCAGCATTTT	TRBV7-2	TRBJ1-5	.	.
CASSDTGLYTEAFF	TGTGCCAGCAGCGATACAGGGTTGTACACTGAAGCTTTCTTT	TRBV4-2	TRBJ1-1	.	.
CASSYGGDYEQYF	TGTGCCAGCAGTTACGGGGGAGACTACGAGCAGTACTTC	TRBV28	TRBJ2-7	.	.
CASSNRNLVYNEQFF	TGTGCCAGCAGTAACAGGAATCTCGTATACAATGAGCAGTTCTTC	TRBV28	TRBJ2-1	.	.
CASSATQYLAKNIQYF	TGTGCCAGCAGCGCTACCCAATACTTAGCCAAAAACATTCAGTACTTC	TRBV25-1	TRBJ2-4	once	.
CASDRLAGGKYNEQFF	TGCGCCAGCGATCGACTAGCGGGAGGCAAATACAATGAGCAGTTCTTC	TRBV5-1	TRBJ2-1	once	TRBD2
CASSLIAGGYGYTF	TGTGCCAGCAGTTTAATTGCGGGGGGCTATGGCTACACCTTC	TRBV27	TRBJ1-2	.	.
CASSHALRAGTSGSTDTQYF	TGCGCCAGCAGCCACGCTTTACGGGCCGGGACTAGCGGGAGCACAGATACGCAGTATTTT	TRBV4-3	TRBJ2-3	.	TRBD2
CASSQTGNTGELFF	TGTGCCAGCAGTCAGACTGGGAACACCGGGGAGCTGTTTTTT	TRBV28	TRBJ2-2	.	.
CASSTSLGLISSYNEQFF	TGTGCCAGTAGTACCTCTTTGGGGCTTATCAGCTCCTACAATGAGCAGTTCTTC	TRBV19	TRBJ2-1	.	.
CASSYGQDTEAFF	TGTGCCAGTAGTTACGGACAGGACACTGAAGCTTTCTTT	TRBV19	TRBJ1-1	.	TRBD1
CASSIDLPSGTAYEQYF	TGTGCCAGTAGTATAGATCTACCTAGCGGGACAGCCTACGAGCAGTACTTC	TRBV19	TRBJ2-7	once	TRBD2
CASSSDGGSGNTIYF	TGTGCCAGCAGTTCCGACGGAGGCTCTGGAAACACCATATATTTT	TRBV27	TRBJ1-3	.	.
CAWMGRSGYTF	TGTGCCTGGATGGGGAGATCTGGCTACACCTTC	TRBV30	TRBJ1-2	.	.
CAWTLAGSTDTQYF	TGTGCCTGGACACTAGCGGGGAGCACAGATACGCAGTATTTT	TRBV30	TRBJ2-3	once	TRBD2
CASSSRRAMFYGYTF	TGTGCCAGCAGTAGTCGAAGAGCGATGTTCTATGGCTACACCTTC	TRBV5-6	TRBJ1-2	.	.
CASSFTPTGGGNEQFF	TGTGCCAGCAGCTTTACCCCGACAGGGGGGGGCAATGAGCAGTTCTTC	TRBV7-9	TRBJ2-1	.	TRBD1
CASSLIQGQPQHF	TGTGCCAGCAGTCTTATACAGGGTCAGCCCCAGCATTTT	TRBV27	TRBJ1-5	.	.
CASSEYREGYYGYTF	TGTGCCAGCAGTGAATACAGGGAGGGGTACTATGGCTACACCTTC	TRBV2	TRBJ1-2	.	.
CASSQDPGRGNTIYF	TGTGCCAGCAGCCAAGATCCAGGTCGAGGAAACACCATATATTTT	TRBV14	TRBJ1-3	.	.
CASSPGGSYGYTF	TGTGCCAGCAGCCCAGGGGGCAGCTATGGCTACACCTTC	TRBV7-6	TRBJ1-2	once	TRBD1
CASSSATGTHTEAFF	TGTGCCAGCAGCTCCGCTACAGGGACACACACTGAAGCTTTCTTT	TRBV11-2	TRBJ1-1	.	.
CASSLSGGEQYF	TGTGCCAGCAGTTTATCCGGGGGGGAGCAGTACTTC	TRBV28	TRBJ2-7	.	TRBD2